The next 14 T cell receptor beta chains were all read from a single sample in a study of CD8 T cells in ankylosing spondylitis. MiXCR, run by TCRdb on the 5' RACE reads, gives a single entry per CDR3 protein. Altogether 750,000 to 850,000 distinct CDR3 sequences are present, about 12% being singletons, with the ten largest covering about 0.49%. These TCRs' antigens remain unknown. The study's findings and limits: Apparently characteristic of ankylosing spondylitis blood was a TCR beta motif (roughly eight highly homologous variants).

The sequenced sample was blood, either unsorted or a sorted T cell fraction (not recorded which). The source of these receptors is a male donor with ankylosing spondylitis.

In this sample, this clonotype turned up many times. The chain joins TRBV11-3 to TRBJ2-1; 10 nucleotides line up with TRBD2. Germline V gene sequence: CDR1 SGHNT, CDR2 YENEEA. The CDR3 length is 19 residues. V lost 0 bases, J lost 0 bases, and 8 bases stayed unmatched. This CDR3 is CASSLDGNSGGISYNEQFF. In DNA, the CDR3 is TGTGCCAGCAGCTTAGATGGGAATAGCGGGGGGATCTCCTACAATGAGCAGTTCTTC.

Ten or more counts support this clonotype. Here the CDR3 DNA reads TGTGCCAGCTCGCCCCCGGGCTCCTACAATGAGCAGTTCTTC. Translating it yields CASSPPGSYNEQFF. This chain uses TRBV18 with TRBJ2-1; no reliable D call. This CDR3 region has 14 residues. V was pared by 6 bases and J by 0 bases, with 9 bases between. Germline-derived CDR1 and CDR2 are KGHSH and LQKENI.

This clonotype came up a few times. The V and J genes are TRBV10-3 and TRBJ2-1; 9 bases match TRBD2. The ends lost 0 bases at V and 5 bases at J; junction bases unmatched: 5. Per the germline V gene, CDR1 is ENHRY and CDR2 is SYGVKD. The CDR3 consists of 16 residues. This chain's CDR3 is CAISESSGGYDNEQFF. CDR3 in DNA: TGTGCCATCAGTGAGTCGAGCGGGGGGTACGACAATGAGCAGTTCTTC.

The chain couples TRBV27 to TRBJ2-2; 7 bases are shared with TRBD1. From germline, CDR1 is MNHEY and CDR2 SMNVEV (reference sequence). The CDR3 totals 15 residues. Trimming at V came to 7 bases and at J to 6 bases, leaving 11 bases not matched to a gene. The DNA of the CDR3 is TGTGCCAGCACCCCAGGGGGTACGATTGCCGGGGAGCTGTTTTTT. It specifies CASTPGGTIAGELFF.

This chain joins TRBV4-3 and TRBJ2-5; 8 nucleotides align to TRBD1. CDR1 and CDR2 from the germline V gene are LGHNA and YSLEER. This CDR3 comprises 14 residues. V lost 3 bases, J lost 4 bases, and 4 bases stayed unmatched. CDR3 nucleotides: TGCGCCAGCAGCCAGAGTGGACAGGGAGAGACCCAGTACTTC. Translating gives CASSQSGQGETQYF.

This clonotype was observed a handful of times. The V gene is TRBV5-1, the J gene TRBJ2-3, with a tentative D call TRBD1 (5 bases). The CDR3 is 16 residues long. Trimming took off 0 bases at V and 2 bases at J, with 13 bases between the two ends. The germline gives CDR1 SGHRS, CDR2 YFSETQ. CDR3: CASSLAQGKVTDTQYF. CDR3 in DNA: TGCGCCAGCAGCTTGGCCCAGGGTAAAGTCACAGATACGCAGTATTTT.

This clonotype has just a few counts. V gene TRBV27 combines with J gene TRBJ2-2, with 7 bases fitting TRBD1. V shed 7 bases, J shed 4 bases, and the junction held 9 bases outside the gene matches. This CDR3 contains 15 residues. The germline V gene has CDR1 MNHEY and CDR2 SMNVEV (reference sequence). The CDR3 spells CASTTNRGRTGELFF. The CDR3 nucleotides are TGTGCCAGCACGACGAACAGGGGCCGCACCGGGGAGCTGTTTTTT.

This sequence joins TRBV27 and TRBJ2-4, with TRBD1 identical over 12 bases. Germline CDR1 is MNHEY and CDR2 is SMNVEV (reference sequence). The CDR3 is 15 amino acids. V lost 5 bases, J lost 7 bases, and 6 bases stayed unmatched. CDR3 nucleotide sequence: TGTGCCAGCAGTAGGGGGACAGGGGGCTGGAACATTCAGTACTTC. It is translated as CASSRGTGGWNIQYF.

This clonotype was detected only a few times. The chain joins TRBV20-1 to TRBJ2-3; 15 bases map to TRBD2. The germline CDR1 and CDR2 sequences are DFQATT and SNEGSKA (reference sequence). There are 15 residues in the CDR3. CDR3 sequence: CRAGTSGRSTDTQYF. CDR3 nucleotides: TGCAGAGCCGGGACTAGCGGGAGGAGCACAGATACGCAGTATTTT.

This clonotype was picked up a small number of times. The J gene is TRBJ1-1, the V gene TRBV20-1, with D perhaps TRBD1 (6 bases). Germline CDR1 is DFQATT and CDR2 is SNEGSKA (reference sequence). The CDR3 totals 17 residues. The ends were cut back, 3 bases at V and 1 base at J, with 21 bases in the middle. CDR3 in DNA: TGCAGTGCTAGCTTAATCGCTCAGACAGGACAGAACACTGAAGCTTTCTTT. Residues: CSASLIAQTGQNTEAFF.

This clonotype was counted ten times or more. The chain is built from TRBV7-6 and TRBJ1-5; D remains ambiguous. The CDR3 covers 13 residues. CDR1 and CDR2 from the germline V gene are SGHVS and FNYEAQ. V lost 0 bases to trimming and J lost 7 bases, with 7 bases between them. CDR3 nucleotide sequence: TGTGCCAGCAGCTTAGCGGTCCACCAGCCCCAGCATTTT. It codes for CASSLAVHQPQHF.

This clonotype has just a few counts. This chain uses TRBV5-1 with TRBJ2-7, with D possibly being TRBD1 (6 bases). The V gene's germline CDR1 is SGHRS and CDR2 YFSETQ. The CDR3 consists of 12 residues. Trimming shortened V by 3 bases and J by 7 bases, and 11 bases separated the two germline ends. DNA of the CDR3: TGCGCCAGCAGCTCACCAGGGGAAGAGCAGTACTTC. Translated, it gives CASSSPGEEQYF.

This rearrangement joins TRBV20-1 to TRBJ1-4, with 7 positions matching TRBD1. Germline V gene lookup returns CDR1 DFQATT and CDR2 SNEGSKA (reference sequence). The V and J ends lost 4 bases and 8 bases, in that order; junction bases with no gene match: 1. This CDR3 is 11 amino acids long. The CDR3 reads CSATQGEKLFF. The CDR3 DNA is TGCAGTGCTACACAGGGGGAAAAACTGTTTTTT.

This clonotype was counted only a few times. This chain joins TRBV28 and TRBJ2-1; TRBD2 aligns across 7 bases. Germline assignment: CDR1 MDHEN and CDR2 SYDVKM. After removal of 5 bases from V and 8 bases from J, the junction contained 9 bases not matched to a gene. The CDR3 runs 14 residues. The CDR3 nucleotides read TGTGCCAGCAGTGGTCCACTAGCGCGGGATGAGCAGTTCTTC. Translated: CASSGPLARDEQFF.